The present TCR beta chain was sequenced within a study of immune cell composition in non-small cell lung cancer. Assay: immunoSEQ multiplex PCR; the TCRdb copy retains only in-frame clones and omits some. Among 15,000 to 20,000 clones listed, over 65% were seen once. Normal lung was sampled as far from the tumour as possible, at least 3 cm. The CDR3 has 13 amino acids. V lost 4 bases to trimming and J lost 5 bases, with 11 bases between them. CDR1 and CDR2 from the germline V gene are KGHSH and LQKENI. These data were also reused for a study on CD4 T cells in lung cancer. Per that study: Before blood donation, patients had received platinum chemotherapy among other treatments.

Sample: non-adjacent lung tissue. The receptor was isolated from a human donor with non-small cell lung cancer. The chain links TRBV18 to TRBJ2-5, with a possible D match to TRBD2 (6 bases). The DNA of the CDR3 is TGTGCCAGCTCACTCCTAGCGTGGGAGACCCAGTACTTC. The encoded protein is CASSLLAWETQYF.